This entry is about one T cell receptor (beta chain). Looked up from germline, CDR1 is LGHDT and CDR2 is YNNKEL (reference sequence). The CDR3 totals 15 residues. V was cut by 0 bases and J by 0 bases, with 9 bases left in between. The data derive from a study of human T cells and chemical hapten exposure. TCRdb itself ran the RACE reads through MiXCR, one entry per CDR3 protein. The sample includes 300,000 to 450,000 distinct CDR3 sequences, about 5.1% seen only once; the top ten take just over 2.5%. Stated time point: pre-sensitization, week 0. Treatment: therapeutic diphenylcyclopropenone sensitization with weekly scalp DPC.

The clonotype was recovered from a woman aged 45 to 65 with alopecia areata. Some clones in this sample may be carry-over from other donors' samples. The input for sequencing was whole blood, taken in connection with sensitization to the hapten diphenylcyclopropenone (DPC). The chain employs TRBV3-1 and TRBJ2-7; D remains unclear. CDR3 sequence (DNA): TGTGCCAGCAGCCAAGAGGATGTCAGCTCCTACGAGCAGTACTTC. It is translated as CASSQEDVSSYEQYF.